Shown below are 8 T cell receptor beta chains from a single sample sequenced in a study of blood T cell repertoires in COVID-19. Assay: immunoSEQ multiplex PCR; the TCRdb copy retains only in-frame clones and omits some. The sample includes about 300,000 clones, more than 85% of them seen just once. The sample comprised peripheral blood. Receptors were obtained from a man aged 35 to 55 with acute or convalescent COVID-19.

V usage is TRBV9 and J usage is TRBJ1-1, with 7 bases matching TRBD1. Germline CDR1 and CDR2: SGDLS and YYNGEE. The CDR3 is made up of 16 amino acids. After removal of 3 bases from V and 0 bases from J, the junction contained 8 bases not matched to a gene. The CDR3 region is CASSARDSLMNTEAFF. The CDR3 nucleotides read TGTGCCAGCAGCGCTCGGGACAGCCTCATGAACACTGAAGCTTTCTTT. Using reference TRBV9 and TRBJ1-1 for the parts outside the CDR3, the full variable domain is DSGVTQTPKHLITATGQRVTLRCSPRSGDLSVYWYQQSLDQGLQFLIQYYNGEERAKGNILERFSAQQFPDLHSELNLSSLELGDSALYFCASSARDSLMNTEAFFGQGTRLTVV.

The chain couples TRBV3-1 (or the pseudogene TRBV3-2) to TRBJ2-1; 14 nucleotides agree with TRBD2. The CDR3 has 17 residues. V shed 5 bases and J 10 bases; nucleotides not matched to a gene: 13. CDR1 is LGHDT and CDR2 is YNNKEL in the germline V gene (reference sequence). For the CDR3, the DNA is TGTGCCAGCAGCTCTCGACTAGCGGGGGGGCCCGGGCAAGAGCAGTTCTTC. Translated: CASSSRLAGGPGQEQFF.

The rearrangement links TRBV19 to TRBJ2-1, with a tentative D call TRBD1 (6 bases). The CDR3 is made up of 13 amino acids. Germline V CDR1 and CDR2: LNHDA, SQIVND (reference sequence). Trimming took off 6 bases at V and 0 bases at J, with 6 bases between the two ends. Written as DNA, the CDR3 is TGTGCCAGTAGGGACAGCTCCTACAATGAGCAGTTCTTC. This encodes CASRDSSYNEQFF. The complete variable domain, with remaining parts taken from reference TRBV19 and TRBJ2-1, reads DGGITQSPKYLFRKEGQNVTLSCEQNLNHDAMYWYRQDPGQGLRLIYYSQIVNDFQKGDIAEGYSVSREKKESFPLTVTSAQKNPTAFYLCASRDSSYNEQFFGPGTRLTVL.

CDR3 nucleotides: TGTGCCAGCAGGGTTACAGGGCCCTATGGCTACACCTTC. It encodes CASRVTGPYGYTF. The chain employs TRBV2 and TRBJ1-2, with D possibly TRBD1 on 6 matching bases. The CDR3 loop spans 13 amino acids. Germline lookup yields CDR1 SNHLY and CDR2 FYNNEI. Trimming left V 6 bases short and J 4 bases short, with 12 bases between.

The rearrangement joins TRBV12-5 to TRBJ1-4, with D possibly matching TRBD1 (5 bases). The germline V gene has CDR1 LGHNT and CDR2 FRNRAP. The CDR3 loop spans 14 amino acids. Trimming stripped 8 bases from V and 5 bases from J, with 15 bases between. The CDR3 DNA is TGTGCTAGTCCACCGGGGGGGAAAAATGAAAAACTGTTTTTT. Protein: CASPPGGKNEKLFF.

The chain is built from TRBV5-4 and TRBJ2-1; possibly TRBD2 for D (5 bases). The CDR3 sequence is 14 residues long. V shed 0 bases and J shed 4 bases, with 8 bases lying between them. The V gene's germline CDR1 is SGHNT and CDR2 YYREEE (reference sequence). The CDR3 loop reads CASSLERQYNEQFF. CDR3 sequence (DNA): TGTGCCAGCAGCTTGGAGCGGCAGTACAATGAGCAGTTCTTC.

This clone occurred a few times. The sample carries other DNA sequences with the same CDR3. The gene calls are TRBV5-1 and TRBJ1-3; 8 nucleotides agree with TRBD1. V lost 2 bases to trimming and J lost 4 bases; unmatched junction nucleotides: 2. Germline loops: CDR1 SGHRS, CDR2 YFSETQ. The length of the CDR3 is 14 residues. The CDR3 sequence is CASSFGTGGNTIYF. Written as DNA, the CDR3 is TGCGCCAGCAGCTTTGGGACAGGCGGAAACACCATATATTTT.

The V and J genes are TRBV19 and TRBJ2-6, with D maybe TRBD1 (6 bases). Trimming stripped 5 bases from V and 3 bases from J, with 14 bases between. CDR3 length: 16 residues. Germline lookup yields CDR1 LNHDA and CDR2 SQIVND (reference sequence). The CDR3 sequence is CASSDQGFSGANVLTF. DNA of the CDR3: TGTGCCAGTAGTGACCAGGGGTTCAGTGGGGCCAACGTCCTGACTTTC.